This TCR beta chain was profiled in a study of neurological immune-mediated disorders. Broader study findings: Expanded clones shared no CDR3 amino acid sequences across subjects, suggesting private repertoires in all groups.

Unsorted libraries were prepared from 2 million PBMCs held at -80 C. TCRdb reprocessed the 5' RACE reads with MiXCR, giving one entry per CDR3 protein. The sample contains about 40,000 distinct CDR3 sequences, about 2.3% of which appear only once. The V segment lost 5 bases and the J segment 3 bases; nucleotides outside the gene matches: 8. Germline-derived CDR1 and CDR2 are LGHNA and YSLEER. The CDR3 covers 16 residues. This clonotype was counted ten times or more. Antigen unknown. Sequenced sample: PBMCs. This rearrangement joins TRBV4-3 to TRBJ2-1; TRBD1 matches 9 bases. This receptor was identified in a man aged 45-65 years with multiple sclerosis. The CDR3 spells CASSASRDRVYNEQFF. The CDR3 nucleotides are TGCGCCAGCAGCGCGTCCCGGGACAGGGTCTACAATGAGCAGTTCTTC.